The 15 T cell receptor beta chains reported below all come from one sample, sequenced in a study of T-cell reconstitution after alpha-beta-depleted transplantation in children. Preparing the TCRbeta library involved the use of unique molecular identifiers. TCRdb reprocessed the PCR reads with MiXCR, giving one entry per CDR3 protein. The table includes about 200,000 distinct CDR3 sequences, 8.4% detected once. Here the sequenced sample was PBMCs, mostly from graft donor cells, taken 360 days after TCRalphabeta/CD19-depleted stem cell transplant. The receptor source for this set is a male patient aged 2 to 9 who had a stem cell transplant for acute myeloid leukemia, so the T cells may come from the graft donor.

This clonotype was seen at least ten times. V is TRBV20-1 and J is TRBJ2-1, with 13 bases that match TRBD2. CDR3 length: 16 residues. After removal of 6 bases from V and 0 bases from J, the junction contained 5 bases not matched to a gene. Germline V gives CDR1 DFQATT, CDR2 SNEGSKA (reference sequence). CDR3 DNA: TGCAGTGCCCCGGGACTAGCGGGAAACTCCTACAATGAGCAGTTCTTC. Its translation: CSAPGLAGNSYNEQFF.

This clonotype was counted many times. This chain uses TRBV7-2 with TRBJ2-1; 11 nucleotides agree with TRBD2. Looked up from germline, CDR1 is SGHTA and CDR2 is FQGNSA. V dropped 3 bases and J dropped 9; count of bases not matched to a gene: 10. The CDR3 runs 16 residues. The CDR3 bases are TGTGCCAGCAGCTTTAATAGCGGGGGGGCCGGGATTGAGCAGTTCTTC. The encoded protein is CASSFNSGGAGIEQFF. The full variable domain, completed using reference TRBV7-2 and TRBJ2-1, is GAGVSQSPSNKVTEKGKDVELRCDPISGHTALYWYRQSLGQGLEFLIYFQGNSAPDKSGLPSDRFSAERTGGSVSTLTIQRTQQEDSAVYLCASSFNSGGAGIEQFFGPGTRLTVL.

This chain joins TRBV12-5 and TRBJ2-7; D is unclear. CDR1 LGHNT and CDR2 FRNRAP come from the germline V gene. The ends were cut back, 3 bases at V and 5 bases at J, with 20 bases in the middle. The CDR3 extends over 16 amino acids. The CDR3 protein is CASGFNVLGSLHEQYF. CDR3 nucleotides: TGTGCTAGTGGTTTCAATGTATTAGGTTCGTTACACGAGCAGTACTTC.

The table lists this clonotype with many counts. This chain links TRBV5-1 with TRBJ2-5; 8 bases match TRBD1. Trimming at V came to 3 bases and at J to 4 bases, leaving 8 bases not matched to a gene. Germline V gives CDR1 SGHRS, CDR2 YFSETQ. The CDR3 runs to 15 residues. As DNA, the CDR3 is TGCGCCAGCAGCTATGCGGACAGGGTTGGAGAGACCCAGTACTTC. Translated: CASSYADRVGETQYF.

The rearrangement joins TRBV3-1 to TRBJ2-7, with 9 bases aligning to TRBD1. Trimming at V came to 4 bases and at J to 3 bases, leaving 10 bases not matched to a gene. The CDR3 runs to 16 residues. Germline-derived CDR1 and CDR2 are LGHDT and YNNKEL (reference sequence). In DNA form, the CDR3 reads TGTGCCAGCAGCCCGTTTTCCGGGACAGGGTACTACGAGCAGTACTTC. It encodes CASSPFSGTGYYEQYF.

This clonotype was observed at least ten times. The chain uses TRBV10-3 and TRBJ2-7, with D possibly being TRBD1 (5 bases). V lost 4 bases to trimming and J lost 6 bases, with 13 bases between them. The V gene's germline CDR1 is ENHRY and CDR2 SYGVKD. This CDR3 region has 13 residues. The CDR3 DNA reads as TGTGCCATCAGTGGCAGGGAAGGGATCGAGCAGTACGTC. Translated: CAISGREGIEQYV.

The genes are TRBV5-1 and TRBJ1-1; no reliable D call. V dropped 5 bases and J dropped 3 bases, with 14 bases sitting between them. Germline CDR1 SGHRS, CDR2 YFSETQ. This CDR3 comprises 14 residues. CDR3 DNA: TGCGCCAGCAGGGATGCCTCGCTCGACACTGAAGCTTTCTTT. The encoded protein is CASRDASLDTEAFF. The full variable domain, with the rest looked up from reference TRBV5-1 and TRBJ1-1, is KAGVTQTPRYLIKTRGQQVTLSCSPISGHRSVSWYQQTPGQGLQFLFEYFSETQRNKGNFPGRFSGRQFSNSRSEMNVSTLELGDSALYLCASRDASLDTEAFFGQGTRLTVV.

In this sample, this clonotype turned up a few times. In nucleotides, the CDR3 is TGTGCCAGCGCCACGGTACTACGGCACAGCGGACGCAATCAGCCCCAGCATTTT. Translating it yields CASATVLRHSGRNQPQHF. V is TRBV11-2 and J is TRBJ1-5; no clear D gene. Germline values: CDR1 SGHAT, CDR2 FQNNGV. The V gene lost 8 bases and the J gene lost 2 bases, with 25 bases spanning the gap. This CDR3 is 18 amino acids long.

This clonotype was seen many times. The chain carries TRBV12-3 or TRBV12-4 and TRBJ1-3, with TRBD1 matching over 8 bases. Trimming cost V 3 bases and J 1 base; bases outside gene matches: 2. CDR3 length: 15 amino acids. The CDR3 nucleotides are TGTGCCAGCAGTTTCGGGACAGGTTCTGGAAACACCATATATTTT. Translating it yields CASSFGTGSGNTIYF.

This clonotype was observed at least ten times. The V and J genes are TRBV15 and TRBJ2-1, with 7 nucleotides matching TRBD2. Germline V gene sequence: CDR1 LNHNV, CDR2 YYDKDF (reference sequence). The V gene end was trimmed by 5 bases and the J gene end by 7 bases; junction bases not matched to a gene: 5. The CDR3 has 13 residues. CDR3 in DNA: TGTGCCACCAGCGGGGGGGAGTTTAATGAGCAGTTCTTC. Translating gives CATSGGEFNEQFF.

In nucleotides, the CDR3 is TGTGCCAGCAGCTCCGGGACTACCAACAATGAGCAGTTCTTC. Translated, it gives CASSSGTTNNEQFF. The rearrangement uses TRBV7-2 and TRBJ2-1, with TRBD2 matching 7 bases. The trim removed 4 bases at V and 5 bases at J, leaving 5 bases unmatched. This CDR3 is 14 amino acids long. Germline V gene data show CDR1 as SGHTA and CDR2 as FQGNSA. The entire variable domain, with the rest obtained from reference TRBV7-2 and TRBJ2-1, is as follows: GAGVSQSPSNKVTEKGKDVELRCDPISGHTALYWYRQSLGQGLEFLIYFQGNSAPDKSGLPSDRFSAERTGGSVSTLTIQRTQQEDSAVYLCASSSGTTNNEQFFGPGTRLTVL.

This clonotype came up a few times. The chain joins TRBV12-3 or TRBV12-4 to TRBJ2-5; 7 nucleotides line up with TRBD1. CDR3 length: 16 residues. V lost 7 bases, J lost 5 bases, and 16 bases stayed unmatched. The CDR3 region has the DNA TGTGCCAGCAAAAAGGACCCTAGACAGGGCCACGAGACCCAGTACTTC. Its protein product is CASKKDPRQGHETQYF.

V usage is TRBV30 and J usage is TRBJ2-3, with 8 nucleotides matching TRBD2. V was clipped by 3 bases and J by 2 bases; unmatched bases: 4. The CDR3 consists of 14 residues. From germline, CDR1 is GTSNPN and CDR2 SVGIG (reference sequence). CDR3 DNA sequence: TGTGCCTGGAGAAAAGCGGGGGTCACAGATACGCAGTATTTT. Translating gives CAWRKAGVTDTQYF.

The CDR3 region is CASTFTSPRQETNYGYTF. As DNA, the CDR3 is TGTGCCAGCACTTTTACATCCCCCCGACAGGAAACTAACTATGGCTACACCTTC. This chain uses TRBV28 with TRBJ1-2, with a tentative D call TRBD1 (6 bases). The ends were cut back, 7 bases at V and 0 bases at J, with 24 bases in the middle. The CDR3 covers 18 residues. Germline V gene sequence: CDR1 MDHEN, CDR2 SYDVKM.

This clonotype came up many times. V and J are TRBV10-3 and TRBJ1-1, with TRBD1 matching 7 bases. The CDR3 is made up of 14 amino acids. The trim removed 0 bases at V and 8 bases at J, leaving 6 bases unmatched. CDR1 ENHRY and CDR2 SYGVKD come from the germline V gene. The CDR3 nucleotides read TGTGCCATCAGTGAGTCATGGTCGGACAGGGAAGCTTTCTTT. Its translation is CAISESWSDREAFF.